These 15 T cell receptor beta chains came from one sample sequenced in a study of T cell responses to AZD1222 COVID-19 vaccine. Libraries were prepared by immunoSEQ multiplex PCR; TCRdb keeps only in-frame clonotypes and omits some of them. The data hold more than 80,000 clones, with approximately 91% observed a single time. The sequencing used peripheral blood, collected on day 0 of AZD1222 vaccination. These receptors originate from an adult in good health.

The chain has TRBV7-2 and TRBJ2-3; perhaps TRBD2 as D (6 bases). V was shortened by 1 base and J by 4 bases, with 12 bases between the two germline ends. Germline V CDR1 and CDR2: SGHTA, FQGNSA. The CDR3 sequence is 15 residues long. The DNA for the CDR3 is TGTGCCAGCAGCTTAGTCACTAGCCGGGCAGATACGCAGTATTTT. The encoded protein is CASSLVTSRADTQYF.

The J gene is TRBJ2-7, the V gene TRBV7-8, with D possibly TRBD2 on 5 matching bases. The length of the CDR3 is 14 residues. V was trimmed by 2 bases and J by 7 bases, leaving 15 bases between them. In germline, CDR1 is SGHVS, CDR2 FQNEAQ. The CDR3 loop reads CASSLFGVQLEQYF. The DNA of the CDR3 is TGTGCCAGCAGCTTATTCGGGGTACAGTTGGAGCAGTACTTC.

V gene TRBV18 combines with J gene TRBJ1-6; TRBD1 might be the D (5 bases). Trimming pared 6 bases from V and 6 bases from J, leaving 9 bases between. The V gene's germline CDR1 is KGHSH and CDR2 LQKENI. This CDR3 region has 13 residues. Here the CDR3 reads CASSPDSNSPLHF. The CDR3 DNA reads TGTGCCAGCTCGCCAGACAGTAATTCACCCCTCCACTTT. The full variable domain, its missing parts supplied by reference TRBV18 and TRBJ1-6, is NAGVMQNPRHLVRRRGQEARLRCSPMKGHSHVYWYRQLPEEGLKFMVYLQKENIIDESGMPKERFSAEFPKEGPSILRIQQVVRGDSAAYFCASSPDSNSPLHFGNGTRLTVT.

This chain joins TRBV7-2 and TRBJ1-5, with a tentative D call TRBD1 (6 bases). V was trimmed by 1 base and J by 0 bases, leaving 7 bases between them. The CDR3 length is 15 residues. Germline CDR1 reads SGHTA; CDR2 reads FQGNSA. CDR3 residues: CASSLGDISNQPQHF. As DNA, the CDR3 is TGTGCCAGCAGCTTAGGGGACATTAGCAATCAGCCCCAGCATTTT.

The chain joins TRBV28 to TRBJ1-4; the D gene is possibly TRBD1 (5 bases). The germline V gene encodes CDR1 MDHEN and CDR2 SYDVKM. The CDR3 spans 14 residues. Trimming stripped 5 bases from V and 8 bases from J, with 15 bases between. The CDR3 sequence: CASSPDSLSEKLFF. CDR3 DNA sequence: TGTGCCAGCAGTCCCGACAGCCTTAGCGAAAAACTGTTTTTT.

The CDR3 loop is CASSERVAGTETQYF. CDR3 nucleotides: TGTGCCAGCAGTGAAAGGGTGGCGGGGACCGAGACCCAGTACTTC. V is TRBV6-1 and J is TRBJ2-5, with a weak D call TRBD2 (6 bases). The germline V gene has CDR1 MNHNS and CDR2 SASEGT. Trimming shortened V by 2 bases and J by 5 bases, and 15 bases separated the two germline ends. There are 15 residues in the CDR3.

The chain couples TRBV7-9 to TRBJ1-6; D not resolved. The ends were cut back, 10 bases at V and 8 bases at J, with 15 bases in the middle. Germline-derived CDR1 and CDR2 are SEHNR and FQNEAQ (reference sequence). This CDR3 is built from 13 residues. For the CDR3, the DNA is TGTGCCACCACGGGCATAGAGGATTCACCCCTCCACTTT. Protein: CATTGIEDSPLHF.

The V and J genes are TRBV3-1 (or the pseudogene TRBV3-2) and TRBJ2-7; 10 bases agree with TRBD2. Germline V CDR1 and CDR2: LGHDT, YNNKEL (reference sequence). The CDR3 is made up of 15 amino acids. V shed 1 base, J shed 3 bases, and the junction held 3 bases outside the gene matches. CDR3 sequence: CASSQGVAGGYEQYF. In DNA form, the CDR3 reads TGTGCCAGCAGCCAAGGGGTAGCGGGGGGCTACGAGCAGTACTTC.

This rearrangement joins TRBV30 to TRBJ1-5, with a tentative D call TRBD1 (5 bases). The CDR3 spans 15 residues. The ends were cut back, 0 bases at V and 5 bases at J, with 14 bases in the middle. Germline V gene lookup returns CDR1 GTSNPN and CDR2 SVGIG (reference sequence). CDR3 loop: CAWSVRGRADQPQHF. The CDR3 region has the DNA TGTGCCTGGAGTGTACGGGGCAGGGCAGATCAGCCCCAGCATTTT.

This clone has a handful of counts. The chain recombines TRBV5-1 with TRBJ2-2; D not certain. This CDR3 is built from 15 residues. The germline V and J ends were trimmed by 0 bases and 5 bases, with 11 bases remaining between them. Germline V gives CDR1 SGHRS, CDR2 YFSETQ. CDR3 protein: CASSLAGIETGELFF. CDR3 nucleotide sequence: TGCGCCAGCAGCTTGGCCGGTATAGAGACCGGGGAGCTGTTTTTT.

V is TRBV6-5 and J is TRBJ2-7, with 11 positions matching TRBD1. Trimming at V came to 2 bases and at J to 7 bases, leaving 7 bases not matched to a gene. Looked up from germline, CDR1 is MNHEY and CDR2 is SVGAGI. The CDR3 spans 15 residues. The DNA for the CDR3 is TGTGCCAGCAGTTACGTGGACAGGGGGCCGGGTGAGCAGTACTTC. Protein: CASSYVDRGPGEQYF.

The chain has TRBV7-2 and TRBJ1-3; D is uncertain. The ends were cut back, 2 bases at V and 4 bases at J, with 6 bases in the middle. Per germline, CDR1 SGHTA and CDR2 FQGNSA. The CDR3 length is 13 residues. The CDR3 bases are TGTGCCAGCAGCTTATCAGCCGGAAACACCATATATTTT. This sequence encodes CASSLSAGNTIYF.

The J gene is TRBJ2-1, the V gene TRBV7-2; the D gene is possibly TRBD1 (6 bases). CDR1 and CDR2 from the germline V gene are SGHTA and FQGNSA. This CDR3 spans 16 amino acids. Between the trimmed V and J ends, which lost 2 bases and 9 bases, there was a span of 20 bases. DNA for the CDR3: TGTGCCAGCAGCTTATTTGGACAGCCTCTATACGGTGAGCAGTTCTTC. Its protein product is CASSLFGQPLYGEQFF.

The CDR3 sequence: CASSPGSYGYTF. The CDR3 bases are TGTGCCAGCAGCCCGGGGAGCTATGGCTACACCTTC. This sequence joins TRBV7-8 and TRBJ1-2; no reliable D call. V lost 5 bases to trimming and J lost 4 bases, with 8 bases between them. The germline gives CDR1 SGHVS, CDR2 FQNEAQ. The CDR3 is 12 amino acids.

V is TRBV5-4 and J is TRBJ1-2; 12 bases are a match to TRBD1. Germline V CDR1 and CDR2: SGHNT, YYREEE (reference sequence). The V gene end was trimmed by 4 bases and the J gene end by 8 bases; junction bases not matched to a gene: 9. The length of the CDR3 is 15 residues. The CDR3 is CASSLPGQGARGYTF. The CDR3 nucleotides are TGTGCCAGCAGCCTTCCGGGACAGGGGGCGCGAGGCTACACCTTC.